The 25 T cell receptor beta chains below all came from one sample that was sequenced in a study of blood T cell repertoires in COVID-19. Measured with immunoSEQ multiplex PCR; TCRdb has only the in-frame clones, and not every one. The sample holds 430,000 or so clones; around nine tenths are singletons and the top ten take 0.8% to 0.85%. Sequencing was performed on peripheral blood. These receptor sequences come from a man younger than 30 with COVID-19, enrolled during active disease.

The genes are TRBV19 and TRBJ2-5, with D possibly being TRBD2 (5 bases). Trimming pared 4 bases from V and 5 bases from J, leaving 8 bases between. The CDR3 is made up of 12 amino acids. CDR1 and CDR2 from the germline V gene are LNHDA and SQIVND (reference sequence). The CDR3 sequence is CASSTPGETQYF. As DNA, the CDR3 is TGTGCCAGTAGTACACCGGGGGAGACCCAGTACTTC.

The chain couples TRBV29-1 to TRBJ2-1; 8 bases match TRBD2. This CDR3 is built from 15 residues. Germline V gives CDR1 SQVTM, CDR2 ANQGSEA. The trim removed 7 bases at V and 4 bases at J, leaving 12 bases unmatched. As DNA, the CDR3 is TGCAGCGCGAAAAAAAGCGGGAGTTCTTACAATGAGCAGTTCTTC. Its translation: CSAKKSGSSYNEQFF.

The chain combines TRBV10-2 with TRBJ2-7; no clear D gene. Germline V gene data show CDR1 as WSHSY and CDR2 as SAAADI. The V end was cut by 8 bases, the J end by 2 bases, with 7 bases between. The CDR3 is 11 residues long. The CDR3 sequence is CASPQTYEQYF. The CDR3 bases are TGCGCCAGCCCCCAGACCTACGAGCAGTACTTC.

This clone was counted between two and nine times. V usage is TRBV28 and J usage is TRBJ1-5; D is undetermined. Germline V gene sequence: CDR1 MDHEN, CDR2 SYDVKM. The CDR3 is 15 residues long. The ends were cut back, 2 bases at V and 0 bases at J, with 8 bases in the middle. The CDR3 nucleotides are TGTGCCAGCAGTTTAGGAGGGCCTAGCAATCAGCCCCAGCATTTT. Residues: CASSLGGPSNQPQHF.

Comment on this clone: This may come from a read error, since a much larger clone is one base off. The V and J genes are TRBV19 and TRBJ2-7, with a weak D call TRBD2 (6 bases). V lost 3 bases and J lost 0, with 6 bases in between. This CDR3 region has 13 residues. Germline CDR1 reads LNHDA; CDR2 reads SQIVND (reference sequence). CDR3: CASSIGSSYEQYF. The CDR3 DNA follows: TGTGCCAGTAGTATCGGGAGCTCCTACGAGCAGTACTTC.

V is TRBV7-9 and J is TRBJ2-1, with 7 bases identical to TRBD1. The CDR3 is made up of 14 amino acids. The V segment lost 2 bases and the J segment 6 bases; nucleotides outside the gene matches: 4. Germline CDR1 reads SEHNR; CDR2 reads FQNEAQ (reference sequence). The CDR3 DNA is TGTGCCAGCAGCTTACTGGACAGGTTCAATGAGCAGTTCTTC. Amino acids: CASSLLDRFNEQFF.

This rearrangement joins TRBV11-2 to TRBJ2-7; D unresolved. CDR3 size: 12 residues. Germline values: CDR1 SGHAT, CDR2 FQNNGV. V lost 2 bases to trimming and J lost 4 bases, with 6 bases between them. CDR3 nucleotides: TGTGCCAGCAGCTTAAGCACGTACGAGCAGTACTTC. Residues: CASSLSTYEQYF.

This clone appeared once. The CDR3 DNA reads as TGTGCCAGCAGCCAACCGGGACAGGGAATTGCGGGCGAGCAGTACTTC. Translation: CASSQPGQGIAGEQYF. The rearrangement joins TRBV14 to TRBJ2-7; 9 bases map to TRBD1. The V gene's germline CDR1 is SGHDN and CDR2 FVKESK. V dropped 2 bases and J dropped 6; count of bases not matched to a gene: 11. The CDR3 has 16 amino acids.

The chain recombines TRBV6-5 with TRBJ1-1, with D uncertain. The CDR3 loop spans 13 amino acids. Germline loops: CDR1 MNHEY, CDR2 SVGAGI. V shed 8 bases and J shed 4 bases, with 14 bases lying between them. The CDR3 DNA is TGTGCCAGCTCCCCGGATGGGCTCACTGAAGCTTTCTTT. Translating it yields CASSPDGLTEAFF.

This chain uses TRBV6-5 with TRBJ2-1; tentatively, D is TRBD2 (5 bases). CDR1 is MNHEY, CDR2 SVGAGI, per germline. Trimming removed 4 bases from V and 3 bases from J, with 13 bases in between. The CDR3 has 15 residues. CDR3: CASSSRTGFYNEQFF. DNA of the CDR3: TGTGCCAGCAGTTCCCGGACGGGGTTCTACAATGAGCAGTTCTTC.

The chain carries TRBV6-5 and TRBJ2-1; TRBD2 is a possible D gene (5 bases). The germline gives CDR1 MNHEY, CDR2 SVGAGI. This CDR3 is built from 14 residues. The germline V and J ends were trimmed by 5 bases and 7 bases, with 15 bases remaining between them. The CDR3 sequence: CASSMLGAANEQFF. In DNA form, the CDR3 reads TGTGCCAGCAGTATGTTGGGAGCCGCTAATGAGCAGTTCTTC.

The V call is TRBV7-2, the J call TRBJ2-4; D is unresolved. In germline, CDR1 is SGHTA, CDR2 FQGNSA. The CDR3 extends over 16 amino acids. Between the trimmed V and J ends, which lost 4 bases and 0 bases, there was a span of 13 bases. The CDR3 DNA reads TGTGCCAGCAGCTCCAGCCTAGTTCTAGCCAAAAACATTCAGTACTTC. Its translation is CASSSSLVLAKNIQYF.

V and J are TRBV7-8 and TRBJ2-7; possibly TRBD1 for D (6 bases). Germline lookup yields CDR1 SGHVS and CDR2 FQNEAQ. The CDR3 covers 13 residues. The germline V and J ends were trimmed by 5 bases and 6 bases, with 14 bases remaining between them. In DNA, the CDR3 is TGTGCCAGCAGCGAGGGGGAGTTCTCCGAGCAGTACTTC. Protein: CASSEGEFSEQYF.

This clone came up once. The chain uses TRBV5-1 and TRBJ2-5, with 8 positions matching TRBD2. The CDR3 contains 18 residues. CDR1 and CDR2 (germline): SGHRS, YFSETQ. J gave up 4 bases and V 0 bases, and 14 bases lay outside the gene matches. In nucleotides, the CDR3 is TGCGCCAGCAGCTTGGTTCCCCGTGCCAGCGGGAGCTTAGAGACCCAGTACTTC. Its protein is CASSLVPRASGSLETQYF.

Regarding this clone: Other nucleotide sequences from this sample produce the same CDR3. The chain is built from TRBV6-5 and TRBJ1-5, with TRBD1 identical over 8 bases. Trimming removed 0 bases from V and 4 bases from J; junction bases left unmatched: 2. Germline V gene lookup returns CDR1 MNHEY and CDR2 SVGAGI. The CDR3 is made up of 15 amino acids. The CDR3 is CASSYSRQGNQPQHF. Written as DNA, the CDR3 is TGTGCCAGCAGTTACTCGAGACAGGGGAATCAGCCCCAGCATTTT.

CDR3 in DNA: TGTGCCAGCAGATGGCCGGGAGGGATGGAGACCCAGTACTTC. It encodes CASRWPGGMETQYF. The chain links TRBV28 to TRBJ2-5, with 8 bases identical to TRBD2. CDR1 is MDHEN and CDR2 is SYDVKM in the germline V gene. This CDR3 is 14 amino acids long. The ends lost 6 bases at V and 5 bases at J; junction bases unmatched: 8.

The chain has TRBV12-3 or TRBV12-4 and TRBJ2-3; no firm D call. This CDR3 has 13 residues. V lost 6 bases and J lost 4, with 11 bases in between. CDR3 coding DNA: TGTGCCAGCAGGTTAACTCCCCCAGATACGCAGTATTTT. Its translation: CASRLTPPDTQYF.

The J gene is TRBJ1-2, the V gene TRBV5-4, with 7 nucleotides matching TRBD1. The junction had 2 bases not matched to a gene; V was cut back by 1 base and J by 5 bases. CDR1 is SGHNT, CDR2 YYREEE, per germline (reference sequence). CDR3 length: 13 residues. CDR3 nucleotides: TGTGCCAGCAGCTTGCGACAGGGATATGGCTACACCTTC. Amino acids: CASSLRQGYGYTF.

This rearrangement joins TRBV3-1 (or the pseudogene TRBV3-2) to TRBJ1-2; D gene ambiguous. V lost 0 bases and J 2 bases, leaving 10 bases between the germline ends. The CDR3 spans 15 residues. Germline loops: CDR1 LGHDT, CDR2 YNNKEL (reference sequence). As DNA, the CDR3 is TGTGCCAGCAGCCAAGAAGAGCGGCAGAACTATGGCTACACCTTC. It encodes CASSQEERQNYGYTF.

The rearrangement uses TRBV19 and TRBJ2-3; weak D call: TRBD2 (5 bases). Trimming left V 2 bases short and J 4 bases short, with 16 bases between. CDR1 and CDR2 from the germline V gene are LNHDA and SQIVND (reference sequence). The CDR3 is 16 amino acids. DNA for the CDR3: TGTGCCAGTAGTATAAAGGTAGGCGGGTTCGCAGATACGCAGTATTTT. It codes for CASSIKVGGFADTQYF.

This clone was seen once. The rearrangement joins TRBV6-5 to TRBJ2-7; 8 positions match TRBD1. Germline V gene lookup returns CDR1 MNHEY and CDR2 SVGAGI. The V segment lost 5 bases and the J segment 3 bases; nucleotides outside the gene matches: 6. The CDR3 consists of 14 residues. For the CDR3, the DNA is TGTGCCAGCAGTCGCGGGACAGGCTACTACGAGCAGTACTTC. It is translated as CASSRGTGYYEQYF.

The chain employs TRBV9 and TRBJ2-1; TRBD2 matches at 10 bases. CDR1 SGDLS and CDR2 YYNGEE come from the germline V gene. The CDR3 loop spans 16 amino acids. Trimming at V came to 4 bases and at J to 7 bases, leaving 11 bases not matched to a gene. The DNA of the CDR3 is TGTGCCAGCAGCTTAAGAGCGGGGGGGCCTGGTAATGAGCAGTTCTTC. Residues: CASSLRAGGPGNEQFF.

J is TRBJ2-1 and V is TRBV19, with D perhaps TRBD1 (5 bases). CDR3 size: 15 residues. Germline V gene sequence: CDR1 LNHDA, CDR2 SQIVND (reference sequence). Trimming pared 4 bases from V and 0 bases from J, leaving 10 bases between. The CDR3 here is CASSRTLSSYNEQFF. The CDR3 nucleotides are TGTGCCAGTAGTAGGACACTTAGCTCCTACAATGAGCAGTTCTTC.

The rearrangement uses TRBV7-9 and TRBJ2-3; D is perhaps TRBD2 (7 bases). Looked up from germline, CDR1 is SEHNR and CDR2 is FQNEAQ (reference sequence). The CDR3 has 15 amino acids. Trimming cost V 4 bases and J 2 bases, with 13 bases left between them. The CDR3 DNA sequence: TGTGCCAGCAGCTGGGGGGGGGCCGCCACAGATACGCAGTATTTT. Protein sequence: CASSWGGAATDTQYF.

The chain carries TRBV19 and TRBJ2-1; a possible D gene is TRBD1 (6 bases). V lost 7 bases, J lost 5 bases, and 9 bases lay in between. The CDR3 has 12 amino acids. The germline V gene encodes CDR1 LNHDA and CDR2 SQIVND (reference sequence). CDR3 residues: CASTTGNNEQFF. DNA of the CDR3: TGTGCCAGTACCACAGGGAACAATGAGCAGTTCTTC.